This TCR beta chain stems from a study of shared T cell receptors in the human thymus. TCRdb's table, derived via immunoSEQ multiplex PCR, lists solely in-frame clones and lacks some. Among 640,000 or so clones listed, roughly 86% were seen once. This CDR3 spans 15 amino acids. J lost 8 bases, V lost 4 bases, and 10 bases had no gene match. The germline CDR1 and CDR2 sequences are MRHNA and SNTAGT. Separately, the same data were catalogued under a study of human thymus T cells. This second study says: Donors were healthy Finnish babies undergoing corrective operations for congenital heart defects. Thymus specimens were resections from corrective heart surgery. It looked as if thymic and blood repertoires used V and J genes in a biased way. Related studies found that unrelated individuals share highly overlapping thymic repertoires.

The sequence came from a boy in the first two years of life with a congenital heart defect. Sample: thymocytes. This chain links TRBV6-4 with TRBJ2-1; 8 bases line up with TRBD2. The CDR3 region has the DNA TGTGCCAGCAGTGTAGGACTAGCCCGGTTGGATGAGCAGTTCTTC. This gives the protein CASSVGLARLDEQFF.